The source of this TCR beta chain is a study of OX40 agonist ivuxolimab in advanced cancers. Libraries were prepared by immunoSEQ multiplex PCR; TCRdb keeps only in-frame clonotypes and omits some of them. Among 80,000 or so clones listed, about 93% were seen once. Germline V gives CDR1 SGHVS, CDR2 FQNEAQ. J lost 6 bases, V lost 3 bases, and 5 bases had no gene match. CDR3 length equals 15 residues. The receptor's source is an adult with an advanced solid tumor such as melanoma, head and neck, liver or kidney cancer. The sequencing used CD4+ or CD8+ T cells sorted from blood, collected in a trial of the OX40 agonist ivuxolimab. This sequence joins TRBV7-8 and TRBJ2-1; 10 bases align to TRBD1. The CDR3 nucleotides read TGTGCCAGCAGCTTGGGCAGGACAGGGGGCAATGAGCAGTTCTTC. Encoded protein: CASSLGRTGGNEQFF.